This T cell receptor beta chain was obtained from a study of CD8 T cells in ankylosing spondylitis. A quantitative 5'-RACE method, one with molecular barcodes, was used to make TCR beta libraries. Using its own MiXCR run on the 5' RACE reads, TCRdb lists one record per CDR3 protein. The table has 40,000 or so distinct CDR3 sequences, more than 9.5% seen once. Trimming took 11 bases from V and 0 from J, leaving 22 bases between them. The CDR3 is 16 residues long. Germline CDR1 LGHDT, CDR2 YNNKEL (reference sequence). The rearrangement joins TRBV3-1 to TRBJ1-2; D not certain. This clonotype originated in a male donor with ankylosing spondylitis or in good health (not recorded which). The specimen was blood, either unsorted or a sorted T cell fraction (not recorded which). The CDR3 coding sequence is TGTGCCTCCTCCACGCAGGCGGCTGGTACTAACTATGGCTACACCTTC. Translated: CASSTQAAGTNYGYTF.